A single sample gave rise to the 8 T cell receptor beta chains below, sequenced in a study of shared clonotypes between healthy human individuals. Produced via immunoSEQ multiplex PCR; TCRdb's table is partial and in-frame only. Of about 490,000 clones in the sample, approximately 80% were seen once. Sequenced: PBMCs. The receptors come from a woman aged 40 to 50 in good health. Some clones in this sample may be carry-over from other donors' samples.

This chain uses TRBV27 with TRBJ2-1, with TRBD1 identical over 7 bases. This CDR3 has 17 amino acids. The germline V gene encodes CDR1 MNHEY and CDR2 SMNVEV (reference sequence). V shed 2 bases and J 0 bases; nucleotides not matched to a gene: 7. The CDR3 loop is CASSLKYRGYSYNEQFF. The CDR3 DNA reads as TGTGCCAGCAGTTTAAAATACAGGGGATACTCCTACAATGAGCAGTTCTTC.

V gene TRBV27 combines with J gene TRBJ2-2; TRBD2 aligns across 10 bases. Germline V gene lookup returns CDR1 MNHEY and CDR2 SMNVEV (reference sequence). V lost 5 bases to trimming and J lost 0 bases; unmatched junction nucleotides: 6. The CDR3 loop spans 17 amino acids. The CDR3 region is CASSPRTSGANTGELFF. The DNA for the CDR3 is TGTGCCAGCAGTCCGCGGACTAGCGGAGCGAACACCGGGGAGCTGTTTTTT.

About this clone itself: Other DNA sequences in the same sample also yield this CDR3. The chain employs TRBV9 and TRBJ2-3; 7 positions match TRBD2. Germline V gives CDR1 SGDLS, CDR2 YYNGEE. Germline trimming cut 0 bases from V and 3 bases from J; bases unmatched to any gene: 1. The CDR3 loop spans 14 amino acids. The CDR3 bases are TGTGCCAGCAGCGTAGCTAGCGGAACAGATACGCAGTATTTT. It specifies CASSVASGTDTQYF. Together with reference TRBV9 and TRBJ2-3, the CDR3 gives the full variable domain: DSGVTQTPKHLITATGQRVTLRCSPRSGDLSVYWYQQSLDQGLQFLIQYYNGEERAKGNILERFSAQQFPDLHSELNLSSLELGDSALYFCASSVASGTDTQYFGPGTRLTVL.

For this clone: This CDR3 is also generated by other DNA sequences in the sample. The chain links TRBV28 to TRBJ1-2; D gene ambiguous. The CDR3 sequence is 12 residues long. Looked up from germline, CDR1 is MDHEN and CDR2 is SYDVKM. V was shortened by 6 bases and J by 2 bases, with 7 bases between the two germline ends. The CDR3 DNA sequence: TGTGCCAGCAGGTCTGGAAACTATGGCTACACCTTC. The encoded protein is CASRSGNYGYTF.

This clone appeared a few times. The chain is built from TRBV11-2 and TRBJ2-7; 8 bases line up with TRBD2. The germline V gene encodes CDR1 SGHAT and CDR2 FQNNGV. V was clipped by 5 bases and J by 6 bases; unmatched bases: 9. The CDR3 extends over 14 amino acids. CDR3 nucleotides: TGTGCCAGCAGCCCCGGGACTAGTCTCGCCGAGCAGTACTTC. This encodes CASSPGTSLAEQYF.

With respect to this clone: This same CDR3 is encoded by further DNA sequences in the sample. This chain uses TRBV19 with TRBJ1-2; 10 bases fit TRBD1. CDR3 length: 13 residues. Germline V gene lookup returns CDR1 LNHDA and CDR2 SQIVND (reference sequence). Losses at the gene ends were 3 bases for V and 7 bases for J; bases not matched to a gene: 2. This CDR3 reads CASSMGQGFGYTF. CDR3 DNA sequence: TGTGCCAGTAGTATGGGACAGGGGTTTGGCTACACCTTC.

This clone was counted between two and nine times. V usage is TRBV19 and J usage is TRBJ2-1, with D possibly TRBD2 on 7 matching bases. Trimming took 9 bases from V and 5 from J, leaving 20 bases between them. The CDR3 loop spans 15 amino acids. Per the germline V gene, CDR1 is LNHDA and CDR2 is SQIVND (reference sequence). The CDR3 DNA follows: TGTGCCAGCAAAGCCGGGGGCAGCGGGAACAATGAGCAGTTCTTC. Its protein is CASKAGGSGNNEQFF. The full variable domain, rest sourced from reference TRBV19 and TRBJ2-1, is DGGITQSPKYLFRKEGQNVTLSCEQNLNHDAMYWYRQDPGQGLRLIYYSQIVNDFQKGDIAEGYSVSREKKESFPLTVTSAQKNPTAFYLCASKAGGSGNNEQFFGPGTRLTVL.

The chain carries TRBV5-1 and TRBJ1-2, with no clear D. In germline, CDR1 is SGHRS, CDR2 YFSETQ. With 4 bases removed from V and 2 bases from J, the gap between germline ends came to 12 bases. CDR3 length: 14 amino acids. The CDR3 here is CASSPEPTNYGYTF. DNA for the CDR3: TGCGCCAGCAGCCCGGAACCCACAAACTATGGCTACACCTTC.